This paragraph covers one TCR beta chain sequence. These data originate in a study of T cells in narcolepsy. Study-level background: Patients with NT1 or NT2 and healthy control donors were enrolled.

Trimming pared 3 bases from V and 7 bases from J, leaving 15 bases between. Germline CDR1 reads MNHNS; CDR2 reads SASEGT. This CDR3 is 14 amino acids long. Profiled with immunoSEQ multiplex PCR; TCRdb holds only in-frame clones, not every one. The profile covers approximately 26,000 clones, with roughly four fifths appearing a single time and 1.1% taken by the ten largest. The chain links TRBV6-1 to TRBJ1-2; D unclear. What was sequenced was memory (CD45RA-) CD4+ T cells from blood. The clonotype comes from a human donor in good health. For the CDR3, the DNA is TGTGCCAGCAGTGAGAGAACAGTGAACATTGGCTACACCTTC. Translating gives CASSERTVNIGYTF.